These 15 T cell receptor beta chains share one sample of origin, sequenced in a study of T cell clonotyping in hematopoietic cell transplantation. Time point here: recipient sample about 28 days before transplant, after cytoreduction. Repertoires were generated with immunoSEQ multiplex PCR, while TCRdb's copy carries only in-frame clones and drops some. The sample includes 25,000 to 30,000 clones, approximately 81% of them seen just once. The specimen comprised peripheral blood mononuclear cells, sampled before stem cell transplant. These receptors were taken from a man aged 35-49 years with acute myeloid leukemia. Some clones in this sample may be carry-over from other donors' samples.

The V gene is TRBV6-1, the J gene TRBJ1-3, with D unresolved. This CDR3 comprises 13 residues. Trimming took off 7 bases at V and 0 bases at J, with 7 bases between the two ends. The germline CDR1 and CDR2 sequences are MNHNS and SASEGT. CDR3 loop: CASIPASGNTIYF. CDR3 DNA sequence: TGTGCCAGCATACCAGCCTCTGGAAACACCATATATTTT.

This chain connects TRBV6-6 to TRBJ2-2, with a tentative D call TRBD2 (6 bases). Deletions cut 2 bases from V and 6 bases from J, with 16 bases between. The CDR3 runs to 16 residues. Germline V lookup: CDR1 MNHNY, CDR2 SVGAGI (reference sequence). The CDR3 spells CASSYLLRGSSGELFF. CDR3 sequence (DNA): TGTGCCAGCAGTTACCTCCTTCGGGGGTCCTCCGGGGAGCTGTTTTTT.

The chain carries TRBV11-3 and TRBJ1-1, with a tentative D call TRBD1 (5 bases). Germline CDR1 SGHNT, CDR2 YENEEA. The V end was cut by 1 base, the J end by 0 bases, with 18 bases between. The CDR3 has 18 residues. CDR3 protein: CASSLGGPWSRMNTEAFF. The CDR3 DNA sequence: TGTGCCAGCAGCTTAGGGGGCCCCTGGAGCAGAATGAACACTGAAGCTTTCTTT.

The rearrangement links TRBV2 to TRBJ1-4, with D hard to call. This CDR3 comprises 13 residues. CDR1 and CDR2 (germline): SNHLY, FYNNEI. Trimming took 6 bases from V and 6 from J, leaving 11 bases between them. The CDR3 sequence is CASRVGGHEKLFF. The CDR3 nucleotides read TGTGCCAGCAGGGTAGGAGGGCATGAAAAACTGTTTTTT.

The V call is TRBV5-1, the J call TRBJ2-6; D may be TRBD1 or TRBD2 (6 bases each). Germline V lookup: CDR1 SGHRS, CDR2 YFSETQ. This CDR3 comprises 16 residues. The ends were cut back, 5 bases at V and 1 base at J, with 13 bases in the middle. Here the CDR3 reads CASSGGHSSGANVLTF. CDR3 sequence (DNA): TGCGCCAGCAGTGGGGGGCACAGTTCTGGGGCCAACGTCCTGACTTTC.

This clone was observed once. V usage is TRBV2 and J usage is TRBJ2-5, with 9 bases matching TRBD1. Germline-derived CDR1 and CDR2 are SNHLY and FYNNEI. The trim removed 5 bases at V and 5 bases at J, leaving 9 bases unmatched. The CDR3 is 15 amino acids. The CDR3 loop is CASSTPGTGTETQYF. The CDR3 bases are TGTGCCAGCAGTACGCCCGGGACAGGGACCGAGACCCAGTACTTC.

This chain uses TRBV7-9 with TRBJ1-1; D might be TRBD1 (6 bases). CDR1 is SEHNR, CDR2 FQNEAQ, per germline (reference sequence). V was pared by 10 bases and J by 2 bases, with 8 bases between. The CDR3 loop spans 11 amino acids. The CDR3 reads CATGTNTEAFF. The DNA of the CDR3 is TGTGCCACCGGGACAAACACTGAAGCTTTCTTT.

This rearrangement joins TRBV7-9 to TRBJ1-1; D not resolved. This CDR3 is built from 15 residues. Trimming removed 0 bases at V and 0 bases at J, with 8 bases between. Germline loops: CDR1 SEHNR, CDR2 FQNEAQ (reference sequence). The CDR3 spells CASSLALVMNTEAFF. CDR3 DNA sequence: TGTGCCAGCAGCTTAGCGCTGGTAATGAACACTGAAGCTTTCTTT.

The chain uses TRBV7-6 and TRBJ2-1; tentatively, D is TRBD2 (5 bases). CDR1 is SGHVS, CDR2 FNYEAQ, per germline. The CDR3 extends over 13 amino acids. Between the trimmed V and J ends, which lost 0 bases and 6 bases, there was a span of 6 bases. CDR3 region: CASSLAAGNEQFF. The CDR3, as DNA: TGTGCCAGCAGCTTAGCTGCGGGCAATGAGCAGTTCTTC.

This chain uses TRBV10-3 with TRBJ1-2, with a tentative D call TRBD1 (5 bases). CDR1 and CDR2 from the germline V gene are ENHRY and SYGVKD. The V and J ends lost 6 bases and 6 bases respectively, with 14 bases between them. This CDR3 has 13 amino acids. The CDR3 here is CAISTLVGDGYTF. The CDR3, as DNA: TGTGCCATCAGCACCCTGGTAGGGGATGGCTACACCTTC.

This chain uses TRBV11-3 with TRBJ2-1; 7 positions match TRBD2. The CDR3 length is 15 residues. Germline CDR1 and CDR2: SGHNT and YENEEA. The V gene end was trimmed by 4 bases and the J gene end by 3 bases; junction bases not matched to a gene: 6. CDR3: CASSSRGGDYNEQFF. CDR3 nucleotides: TGTGCCAGCAGCTCGCGGGGAGGGGACTACAATGAGCAGTTCTTC.

V usage is TRBV29-1 and J usage is TRBJ2-7; D tentatively fits TRBD1 or TRBD2 (5 bases each). Germline lookup yields CDR1 SQVTM and CDR2 ANQGSEA. Trimming removed 6 bases at V and 0 bases at J, with 21 bases between. The CDR3 extends over 16 amino acids. For the CDR3, the DNA is TGCAGCGTGCAAGGGACGCCTGCTCTACCCTCCTACGAGCAGTACTTC. It specifies CSVQGTPALPSYEQYF.

The chain has TRBV19 and TRBJ2-1, with 13 bases lining up with TRBD2. The CDR3 length is 14 residues. Unmatched junction bases numbered 3, after V lost 6 bases and J lost 7 bases. The V gene's germline CDR1 is LNHDA and CDR2 SQIVND (reference sequence). The CDR3 DNA is TGTGCCAGTAGGACTAGCGGGGGGCGGAATGAGCAGTTCTTC. Protein sequence: CASRTSGGRNEQFF.

The chain employs TRBV7-9 and TRBJ1-2; TRBD1 is a possible D gene (6 bases). Between the trimmed V and J ends, which lost 5 bases and 8 bases, there was a span of 18 bases. Germline V gene lookup returns CDR1 SEHNR and CDR2 FQNEAQ (reference sequence). The CDR3 consists of 14 residues. CDR3 DNA sequence: TGTGCCAGCAGCCACGAGGGGGGGGCACGGGGCTACACCTTC. Translating it yields CASSHEGGARGYTF.

The rearrangement uses TRBV4-1 and TRBJ2-7; D ambiguous. Germline V gene sequence: CDR1 MGHRA, CDR2 YSYEKL. The V and J ends lost 3 bases and 2 bases respectively, with 17 bases between them. The CDR3 contains 16 residues. The CDR3 reads CASSHDPTGPPYEQYF. The CDR3 region has the DNA TGCGCCAGCAGCCATGACCCTACGGGTCCACCCTACGAGCAGTACTTC.